The clone carrying this T cell receptor (beta chain) was recorded a few times. Its specificity is not known. Donors had no recently reported acute infections or vaccinations and were HIV-negative. Germline loops: CDR1 SGHAT, CDR2 FQNNGV. The CDR3 runs 15 residues. V was pared by 1 base and J by 5 bases, with 12 bases between. This sample was taken from a study of shared clonotypes between healthy human individuals. Findings and caveats of the study: The study sampled only blood, and tissue repertoires likely differ.

The assay was run at deep level. Method: immunoSEQ multiplex PCR; TCRdb's copy keeps in-frame clones and lacks some. The table lists a few hundred thousand clones, roughly four fifths of them singletons. This receptor was identified in a woman in her thirties or forties in good health. Some clones in this sample may be carry-over from other donors' samples. The specimen was PBMCs. J is TRBJ2-1 and V is TRBV11-2; a weak D match, TRBD1 (5 bases). This chain's CDR3 is CASSLAGYSNNEQFF. The DNA for the CDR3 is TGTGCCAGCAGCTTAGCAGGGTATTCAAACAATGAGCAGTTCTTC.